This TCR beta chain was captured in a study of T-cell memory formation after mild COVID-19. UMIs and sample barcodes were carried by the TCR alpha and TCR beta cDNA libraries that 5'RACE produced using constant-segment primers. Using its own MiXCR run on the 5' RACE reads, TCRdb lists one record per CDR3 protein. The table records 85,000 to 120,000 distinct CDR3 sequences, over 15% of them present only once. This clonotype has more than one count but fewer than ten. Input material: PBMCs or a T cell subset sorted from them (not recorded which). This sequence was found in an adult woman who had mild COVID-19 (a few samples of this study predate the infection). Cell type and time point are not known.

The DNA of the CDR3 is TGTGCCAGTAGTATGGATAAGGGACAAGAGGGAGATCAGCCCCAGCATTTT. This codes for CASSMDKGQEGDQPQHF. The J gene is TRBJ1-5, the V gene TRBV19, with D perhaps TRBD1 (6 bases). Germline CDR1 reads LNHDA; CDR2 reads SQIVND (reference sequence). The length of the CDR3 is 17 residues. The V end lost 3 bases, the J end lost 5 bases, and 20 bases lay between the germline ends.